This T cell receptor beta chain came from a study of Ad26.COV2.S vaccination and SARS-CoV-2 variants. Clones were sequenced by immunoSEQ multiplex PCR, and TCRdb holds only the in-frame ones, with some missing. The data contain 440,000 or so clones, roughly 91% of them singletons. Comment on this clone: Other DNA sequences within the sample encode an identical CDR3.

Regarding treatment: around 19 received Ad26.COV2.S at low or high dose, single or two shots; several received placebo; per-sample allocation not given. Repertoires come from day 63 after the first vaccine or placebo injection. The clonotype originates from a person between 18 and 60 years old who received the Ad26.COV2.S COVID-19 vaccine or a placebo. Sequenced material: peripheral blood, taken in a trial of Ad26.COV2.S vaccine versus placebo.

CDR3 bases: TGTGCCAGCAGCTTTGGGCAGGGCCTAAGTTCACCCCTCCACTTT. Translating gives CASSFGQGLSSPLHF. V is TRBV11-1 and J is TRBJ1-6; D is perhaps TRBD1 (5 bases). The CDR3 loop spans 15 amino acids. Between the trimmed V and J ends, which lost 3 bases and 9 bases, there was a span of 15 bases. Germline-derived CDR1 and CDR2 are SGHAT and FQDESV (reference sequence).